Presented here are 19 T cell receptor beta chains from one specimen sequenced in a study of cytomegalovirus exposure and HLA in healthy donors (dated by TCRdb to between 2016 and 2019). The library was made by the immunoSEQ multiplex PCR assay. The immuneACCESS repertoire file appears here via TCRdb, limited to in-frame rearrangements. These files lack a portion of the clones; in checked studies, under half of the deficit traces to unresolved V genes, and the cause of the others is not known. This sample comprises around 180,000 clones, 84% of them detected only once. The ten top clones hold roughly 6.5% of the sample. Sequencing was carried out using PBMCs. The receptors derive from a man aged 18 to 29 in good health and CMV-seropositive.

The rearrangement joins TRBV5-4 to TRBJ1-2; D is possibly TRBD1 (5 bases). Per the germline V gene, CDR1 is SGHNT and CDR2 is YYREEE (reference sequence). The ends were cut back, 0 bases at V and 5 bases at J, with 14 bases in the middle. CDR3 length: 15 residues. The CDR3 loop reads CASSLAMAGWYGYTF. The CDR3 DNA reads as TGTGCCAGCAGCTTGGCCATGGCAGGGTGGTATGGCTACACCTTC.

In nucleotides, the CDR3 is TGTGCCAGCAGTTACCCCAACAATGAGCAGTTCTTC. This sequence encodes CASSYPNNEQFF. V and J are TRBV6-5 and TRBJ2-1; D gene ambiguous. The V and J ends lost 2 bases and 5 bases respectively, with 4 bases between them. This CDR3 is built from 12 residues. Looked up from germline, CDR1 is MNHEY and CDR2 is SVGAGI.

The rearrangement joins TRBV5-6 to TRBJ1-5; D not certain. The CDR3 runs to 13 residues. Looked up from germline, CDR1 is SGHDT and CDR2 is YYEEEE. Deletions cut 4 bases from V and 8 bases from J, with 13 bases between. The CDR3 spells CASSAGNHEPQHF. DNA of the CDR3: TGTGCCAGCAGCGCCGGGAATCACGAGCCCCAGCATTTT.

The chain couples TRBV4-2 to TRBJ1-4; no clear D gene. The CDR3 runs 15 residues. Germline CDR1 LGHNA, CDR2 YNFKEQ. V gave up 0 bases and J gave up 6 bases, with 11 bases separating them. The CDR3 sequence is CASSQEGLAYEKLFF. The CDR3 DNA reads as TGTGCCAGCAGCCAAGAGGGCTTGGCCTATGAAAAACTGTTTTTT.

The chain is built from TRBV6-5 and TRBJ1-1; TRBD1 aligns across 7 bases. This CDR3 is built from 15 residues. Germline CDR1 and CDR2: MNHEY and SVGAGI. Trimming took 2 bases from V and 6 from J; bases not matched to a gene: 9. DNA of the CDR3: TGTGCCAGCAGTTACGGGACACCTCAGGGGGCTGAAGCTTTCTTT. Its translation is CASSYGTPQGAEAFF.

Only one count was recorded for this clone. For the CDR3, the DNA is TGTGCCAGCAGCGCGGATTTAGGCGGGATGGAGCAGTACTTC. Translating gives CASSADLGGMEQYF. The rearrangement links TRBV5-4 to TRBJ2-7, with a weak D call TRBD2 (6 bases). The germline V gene encodes CDR1 SGHNT and CDR2 YYREEE (reference sequence). Trimming removed 4 bases at V and 7 bases at J, with 18 bases between. The CDR3 contains 14 residues. The variable domain in full, with the rest retrieved from reference TRBV5-4 and TRBJ2-7, is ETGVTQSPTHLIKTRGQQVTLRCSSQSGHNTVSWYQQALGQGPQFIFQYYREEENGRGNFPPRFSGLQFPNYSSELNVNALELDDSALYLCASSADLGGMEQYFGPGTRLTVT.

This rearrangement joins TRBV29-1 to TRBJ2-2, with TRBD1 matching over 9 bases. J lost 6 bases, V lost 7 bases, and 6 bases had no gene match. The CDR3 is 13 residues long. Looked up from germline, CDR1 is SQVTM and CDR2 is ANQGSEA. CDR3 region: CSALQGAAGELFF. For the CDR3, the DNA is TGCAGCGCTTTACAGGGGGCGGCCGGGGAGCTGTTTTTT.

The J gene is TRBJ1-4, the V gene TRBV2; D perhaps matches TRBD1 (5 bases). The CDR3 extends over 15 amino acids. The V gene lost 1 base and the J gene lost 10 bases, with 16 bases spanning the gap. Germline-derived CDR1 and CDR2 are SNHLY and FYNNEI. The CDR3 DNA is TGTGCCAGCAGTGAAGGCAGGGTTGGGATAGGAAAACTGTTTTTT. It codes for CASSEGRVGIGKLFF.

The V call is TRBV6-1, the J call TRBJ1-2; 8 bases line up with TRBD1. The length of the CDR3 is 13 residues. The germline V gene encodes CDR1 MNHNS and CDR2 SASEGT. The ends lost 0 bases at V and 8 bases at J; junction bases unmatched: 2. This chain's CDR3 is CASSEAWDRGYTF. DNA for the CDR3: TGTGCCAGCAGTGAAGCTTGGGACAGGGGCTACACCTTC.

V usage is TRBV7-2 and J usage is TRBJ2-5; possibly TRBD2 for D (6 bases). This CDR3 spans 13 amino acids. Per the germline V gene, CDR1 is SGHTA and CDR2 is FQGNSA. Between the trimmed V and J ends, which lost 5 bases and 4 bases, there was a span of 11 bases. The CDR3 loop reads CASSRAGTETQYF. In DNA form, the CDR3 reads TGTGCCAGCAGCCGCGCGGGGACAGAGACCCAGTACTTC.

The sample holds a few counts of this clone. V usage is TRBV15 and J usage is TRBJ2-5; D unresolved. Per the germline V gene, CDR1 is LNHNV and CDR2 is YYDKDF (reference sequence). V was trimmed by 5 bases and J by 1 base, leaving 8 bases between them. This CDR3 has 13 amino acids. CDR3 coding DNA: TGTGCCACCAGCTCCAGGCGCCAAGAGACCCAGTACTTC. This gives the protein CATSSRRQETQYF.

The gene calls are TRBV14 and TRBJ2-7; D is unclear. Germline V lookup: CDR1 SGHDN, CDR2 FVKESK. This CDR3 has 15 amino acids. Trimming took 1 base from V and 0 from J, leaving 10 bases between them. The CDR3 spells CASSQVGGSSYEQYF. CDR3 nucleotides: TGTGCCAGCAGCCAAGTAGGCGGCAGCTCCTACGAGCAGTACTTC.

V is TRBV2 and J is TRBJ2-2; possibly TRBD1 for D (6 bases). The CDR3 totals 14 residues. Trimming took off 4 bases at V and 2 bases at J, with 8 bases between the two ends. Germline CDR1 reads SNHLY; CDR2 reads FYNNEI. The CDR3 spells CASSGTVNTGELFF. The CDR3 nucleotides read TGTGCCAGCAGTGGGACAGTTAACACCGGGGAGCTGTTTTTT. Looking up the rest from reference TRBV2 and TRBJ2-2 gives the full variable domain: EPEVTQTPSHQVTQMGQEVILRCVPISNHLYFYWYRQILGQKVEFLVSFYNNEISEKSEIFDDQFSVERPDGSNFTLKIRSTKLEDSAMYFCASSGTVNTGELFFGEGSRLTVL.

The rearrangement uses TRBV5-4 and TRBJ2-2, with D possibly TRBD2 on 6 matching bases. With 4 bases removed from V and 6 bases from J, the gap between germline ends came to 16 bases. The CDR3 is made up of 15 amino acids. Per the germline V gene, CDR1 is SGHNT and CDR2 is YYREEE (reference sequence). DNA of the CDR3: TGTGCCAGCAGCCGGGGGACGGGCGGGGCCGGGGAGCTGTTTTTT. Its translation is CASSRGTGGAGELFF.

The chain joins TRBV5-8 to TRBJ1-2; 11 bases are a match to TRBD1. V gave up 2 bases and J gave up 1 base; unmatched junction bases: 4. The CDR3 sequence is 16 residues long. Germline V lookup: CDR1 SGHTS, CDR2 YDEGEE. The CDR3, as DNA: TGTGCCAGCAGCTTTTCCGGGACAGGGGGTAACTATGGCTACACCTTC. Protein product: CASSFSGTGGNYGYTF.

The CDR3 region is CASILPWGRTYEQYF. CDR3 coding DNA: TGTGCCAGCATCCTCCCTTGGGGGCGGACCTACGAGCAGTACTTC. The chain recombines TRBV9 with TRBJ2-7, with D tentatively TRBD1 (6 bases). CDR1 SGDLS and CDR2 YYNGEE come from the germline V gene. The CDR3 loop spans 15 amino acids. Trimming cost V 6 bases and J 2 bases, with 18 bases left between them.

A single count supports this clone. In nucleotides, the CDR3 is TGTGCCAGCAGTGAACTGGACAGGGGATACCACGAGCAGTACTTC. Translated: CASSELDRGYHEQYF. This chain joins TRBV6-1 and TRBJ2-7; TRBD1 matches at 9 bases. V lost 2 bases and J lost 5; bases outside the gene matches: 7. The germline gives CDR1 MNHNS, CDR2 SASEGT. CDR3 size: 15 residues.

The chain is built from TRBV7-2 and TRBJ2-1; 13 bases are a match to TRBD2. Germline values: CDR1 SGHTA, CDR2 FQGNSA. J gave up 6 bases and V 2 bases, and 7 bases lay outside the gene matches. The CDR3 sequence is 17 residues long. CDR3 protein: CASSLRGLAGWGNEQFF. CDR3 coding DNA: TGTGCCAGCAGCTTAAGGGGACTAGCGGGATGGGGCAATGAGCAGTTCTTC. Full variable domain (missing parts from reference TRBV7-2 and TRBJ2-1): GAGVSQSPSNKVTEKGKDVELRCDPISGHTALYWYRQSLGQGLEFLIYFQGNSAPDKSGLPSDRFSAERTGGSVSTLTIQRTQQEDSAVYLCASSLRGLAGWGNEQFFGPGTRLTVL.

This clone appeared a few times. This chain connects TRBV28 to TRBJ2-2, with 7 positions matching TRBD2. Germline V CDR1 and CDR2: MDHEN, SYDVKM. The V and J ends lost 5 bases and 3 bases, in that order; junction bases with no gene match: 6. CDR3 length: 15 residues. In DNA, the CDR3 is TGTGCCAGCAGTGAACTAGCGACGGACACCGGGGAGCTGTTTTTT. Translated: CASSELATDTGELFF.